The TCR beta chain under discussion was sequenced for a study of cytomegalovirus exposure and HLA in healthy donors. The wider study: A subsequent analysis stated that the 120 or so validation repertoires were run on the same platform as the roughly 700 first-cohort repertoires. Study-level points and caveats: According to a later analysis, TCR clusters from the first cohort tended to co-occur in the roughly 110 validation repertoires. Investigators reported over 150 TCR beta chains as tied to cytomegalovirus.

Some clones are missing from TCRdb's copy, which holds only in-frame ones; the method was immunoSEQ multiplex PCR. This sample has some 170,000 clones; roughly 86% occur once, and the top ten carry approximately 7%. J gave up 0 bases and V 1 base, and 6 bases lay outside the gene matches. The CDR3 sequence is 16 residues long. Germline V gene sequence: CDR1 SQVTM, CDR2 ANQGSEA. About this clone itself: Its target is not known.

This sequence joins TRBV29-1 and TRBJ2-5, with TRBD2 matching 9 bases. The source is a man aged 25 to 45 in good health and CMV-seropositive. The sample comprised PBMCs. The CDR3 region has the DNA TGCAGCGTTGAAGGGCTGCGACTAGCGGACCAAGAGACCCAGTACTTC. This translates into CSVEGLRLADQETQYF.